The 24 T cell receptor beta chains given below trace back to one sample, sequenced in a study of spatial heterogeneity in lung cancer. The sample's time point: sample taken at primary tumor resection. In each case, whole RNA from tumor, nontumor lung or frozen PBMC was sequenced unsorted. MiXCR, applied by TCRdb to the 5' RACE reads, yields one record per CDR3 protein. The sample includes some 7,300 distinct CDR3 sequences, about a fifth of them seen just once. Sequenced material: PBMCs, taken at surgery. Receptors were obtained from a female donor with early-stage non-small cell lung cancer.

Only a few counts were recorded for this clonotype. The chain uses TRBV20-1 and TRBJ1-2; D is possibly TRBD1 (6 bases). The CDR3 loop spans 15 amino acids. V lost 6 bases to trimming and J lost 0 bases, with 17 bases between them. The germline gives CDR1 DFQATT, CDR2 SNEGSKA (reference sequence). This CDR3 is CSAPGTPASNYGYTF. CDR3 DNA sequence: TGCAGTGCCCCCGGGACACCTGCCTCTAACTATGGCTACACCTTC.

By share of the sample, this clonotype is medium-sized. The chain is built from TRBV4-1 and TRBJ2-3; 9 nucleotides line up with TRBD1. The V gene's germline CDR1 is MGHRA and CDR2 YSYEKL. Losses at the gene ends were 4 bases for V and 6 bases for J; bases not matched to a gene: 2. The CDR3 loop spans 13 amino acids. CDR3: CASSRTGEDTQYF. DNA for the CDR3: TGCGCCAGCAGCCGGACAGGGGAGGATACGCAGTATTTT.

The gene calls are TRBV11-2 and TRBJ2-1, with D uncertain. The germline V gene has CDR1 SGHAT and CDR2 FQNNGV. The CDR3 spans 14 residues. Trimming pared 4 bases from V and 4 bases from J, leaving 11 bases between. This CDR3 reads CASSSSRVYNEQFF. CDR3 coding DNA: TGTGCCAGCAGCTCCTCAAGGGTTTACAATGAGCAGTTCTTC.

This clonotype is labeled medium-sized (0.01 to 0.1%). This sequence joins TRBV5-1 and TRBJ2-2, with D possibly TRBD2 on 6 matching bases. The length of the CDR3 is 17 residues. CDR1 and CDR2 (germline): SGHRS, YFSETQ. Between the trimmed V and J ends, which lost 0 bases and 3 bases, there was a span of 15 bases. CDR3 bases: TGCGCCAGCAGCTTGGAGGGTAGCGGAGGCGACACCGGGGAGCTGTTTTTT. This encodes CASSLEGSGGDTGELFF.

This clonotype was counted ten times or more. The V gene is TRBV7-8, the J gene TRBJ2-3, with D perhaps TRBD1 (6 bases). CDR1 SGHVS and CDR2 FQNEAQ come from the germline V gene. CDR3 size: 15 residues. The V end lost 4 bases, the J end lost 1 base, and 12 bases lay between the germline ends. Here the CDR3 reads CASSSLTGGTDTQYF. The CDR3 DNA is TGTGCCAGCAGCTCCCTGACAGGTGGCACAGATACGCAGTATTTT.

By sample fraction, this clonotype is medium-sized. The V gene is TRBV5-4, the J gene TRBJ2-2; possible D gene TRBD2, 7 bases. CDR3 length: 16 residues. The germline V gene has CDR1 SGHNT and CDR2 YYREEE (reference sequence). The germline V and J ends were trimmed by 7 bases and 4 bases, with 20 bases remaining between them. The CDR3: CASGLLRGGGTGELFF. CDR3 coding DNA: TGTGCCAGCGGACTTCTGAGGGGGGGCGGCACCGGGGAGCTGTTTTTT.

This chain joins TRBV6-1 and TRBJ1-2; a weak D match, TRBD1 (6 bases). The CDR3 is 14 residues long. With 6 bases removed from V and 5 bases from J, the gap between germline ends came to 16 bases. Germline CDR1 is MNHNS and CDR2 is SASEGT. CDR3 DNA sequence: TGTGCCAGCAGGACGGAACAGGGCTTATATGGCTACACCTTC. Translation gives CASRTEQGLYGYTF.

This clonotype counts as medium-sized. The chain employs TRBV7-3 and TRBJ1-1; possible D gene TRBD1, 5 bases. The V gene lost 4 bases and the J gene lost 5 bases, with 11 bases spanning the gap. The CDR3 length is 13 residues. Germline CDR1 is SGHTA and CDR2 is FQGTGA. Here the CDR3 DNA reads TGTGCCAGCAGCTCACCAGGGTTGACTGAAGCTTTCTTT. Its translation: CASSSPGLTEAFF.

The CDR3: CASSDRRPLGYTF. DNA for the CDR3: TGTGCCAGCAGCGACAGGCGCCCATTGGGCTACACCTTC. The chain joins TRBV7-9 to TRBJ1-2, with D maybe TRBD1 (6 bases). The CDR3 is 13 residues long. With 5 bases removed from V and 8 bases from J, the gap between germline ends came to 15 bases. Germline CDR1 and CDR2: SEHNR and FQNEAQ (reference sequence).

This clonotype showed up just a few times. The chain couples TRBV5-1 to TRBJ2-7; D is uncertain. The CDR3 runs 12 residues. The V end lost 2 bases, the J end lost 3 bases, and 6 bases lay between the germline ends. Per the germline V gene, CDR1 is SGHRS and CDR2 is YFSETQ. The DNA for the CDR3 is TGCGCCAGCAGCTTAGGCATCTACGAGCAGTACTTC. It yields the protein CASSLGIYEQYF.

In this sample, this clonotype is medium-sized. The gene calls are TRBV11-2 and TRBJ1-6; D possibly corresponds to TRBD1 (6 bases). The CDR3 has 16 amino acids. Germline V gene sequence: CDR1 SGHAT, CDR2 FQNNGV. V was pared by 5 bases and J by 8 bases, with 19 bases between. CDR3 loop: CASSPFPQGAYSPLHF. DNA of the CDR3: TGTGCCAGCAGCCCCTTCCCACAGGGCGCCTATTCACCCCTCCACTTT.

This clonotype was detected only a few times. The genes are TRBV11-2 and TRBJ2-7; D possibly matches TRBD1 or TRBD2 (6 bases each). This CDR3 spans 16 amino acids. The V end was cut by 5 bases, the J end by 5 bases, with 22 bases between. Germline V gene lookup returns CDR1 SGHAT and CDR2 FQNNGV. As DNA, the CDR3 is TGTGCCAGCAGCGCCGTCCGGACCCCCGGGGGCCACGAGCAGTACTTC. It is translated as CASSAVRTPGGHEQYF.

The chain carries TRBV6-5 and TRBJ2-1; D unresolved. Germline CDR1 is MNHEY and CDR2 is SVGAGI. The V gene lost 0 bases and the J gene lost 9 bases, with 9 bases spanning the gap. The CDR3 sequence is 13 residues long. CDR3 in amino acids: CASSYSVYGEQFF. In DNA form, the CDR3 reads TGTGCCAGCAGTTACTCGGTGTACGGTGAGCAGTTCTTC.

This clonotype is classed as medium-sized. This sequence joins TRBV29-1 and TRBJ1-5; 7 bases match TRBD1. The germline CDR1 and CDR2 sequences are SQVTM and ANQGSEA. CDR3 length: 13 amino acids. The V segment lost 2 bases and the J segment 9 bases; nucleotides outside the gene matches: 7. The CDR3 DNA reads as TGCAGCGTTGAAAACAGGGGCGAGGTGCCCCAGCATTTT. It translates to CSVENRGEVPQHF.

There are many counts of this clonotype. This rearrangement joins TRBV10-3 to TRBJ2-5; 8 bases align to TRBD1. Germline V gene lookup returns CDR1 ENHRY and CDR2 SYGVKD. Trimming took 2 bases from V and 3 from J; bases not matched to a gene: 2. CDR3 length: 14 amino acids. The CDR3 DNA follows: TGTGCCATCAGTGAGGGACAGGGAAAAGAGACCCAGTACTTC. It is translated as CAISEGQGKETQYF.

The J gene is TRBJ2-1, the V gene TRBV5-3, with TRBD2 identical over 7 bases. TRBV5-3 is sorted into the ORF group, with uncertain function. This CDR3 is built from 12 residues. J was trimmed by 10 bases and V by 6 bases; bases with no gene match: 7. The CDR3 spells CARINPSGEQFF. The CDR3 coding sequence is TGTGCCAGAATTAACCCTAGCGGAGAGCAGTTCTTC.

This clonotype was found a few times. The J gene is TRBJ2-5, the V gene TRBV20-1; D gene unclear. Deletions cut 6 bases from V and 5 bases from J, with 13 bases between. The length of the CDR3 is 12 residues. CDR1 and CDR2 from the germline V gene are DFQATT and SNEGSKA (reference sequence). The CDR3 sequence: CSAGPPTETQYF. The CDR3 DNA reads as TGCAGTGCCGGACCCCCAACGGAGACCCAGTACTTC.

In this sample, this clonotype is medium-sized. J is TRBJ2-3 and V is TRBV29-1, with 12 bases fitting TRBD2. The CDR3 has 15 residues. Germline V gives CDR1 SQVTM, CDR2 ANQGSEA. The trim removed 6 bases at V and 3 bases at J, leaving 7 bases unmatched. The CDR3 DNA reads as TGCAGCGTCCCGGGACTAGCGGGCGTGACAGATACGCAGTATTTT. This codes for CSVPGLAGVTDTQYF.

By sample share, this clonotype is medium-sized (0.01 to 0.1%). The CDR3 DNA is TGTGCCAGCAGCACCCATCTGGGGCCCCTCCACTTT. Translated: CASSTHLGPLHF. The chain employs TRBV9 and TRBJ1-6; D not resolved. The CDR3 spans 12 residues. The germline V and J ends were trimmed by 4 bases and 13 bases, with 12 bases remaining between them. Germline values: CDR1 SGDLS, CDR2 YYNGEE. Full variable domain (rest looked up from reference TRBV9 and TRBJ1-6): DSGVTQTPKHLITATGQRVTLRCSPRSGDLSVYWYQQSLDQGLQFLIQYYNGEERAKGNILERFSAQQFPDLHSELNLSSLELGDSALYFCASSTHLGPLHFGNGTRLTVT.

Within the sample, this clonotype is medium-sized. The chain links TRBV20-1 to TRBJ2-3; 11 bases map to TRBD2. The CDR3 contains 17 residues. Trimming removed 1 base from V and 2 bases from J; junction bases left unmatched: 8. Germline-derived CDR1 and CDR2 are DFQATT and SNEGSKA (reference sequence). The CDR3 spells CSARVAGGRGDTDTQYF. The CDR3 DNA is TGCAGTGCTAGAGTAGCGGGAGGGCGTGGAGACACAGATACGCAGTATTTT.

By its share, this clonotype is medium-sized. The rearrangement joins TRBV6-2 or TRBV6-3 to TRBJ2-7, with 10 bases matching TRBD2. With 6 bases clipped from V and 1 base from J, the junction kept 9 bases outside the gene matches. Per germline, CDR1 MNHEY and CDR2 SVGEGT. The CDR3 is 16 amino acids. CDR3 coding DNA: TGTGCCAGCAGCACCCTCGGACTAGCGGATTCCTACGAGCAGTACTTC. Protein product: CASSTLGLADSYEQYF.

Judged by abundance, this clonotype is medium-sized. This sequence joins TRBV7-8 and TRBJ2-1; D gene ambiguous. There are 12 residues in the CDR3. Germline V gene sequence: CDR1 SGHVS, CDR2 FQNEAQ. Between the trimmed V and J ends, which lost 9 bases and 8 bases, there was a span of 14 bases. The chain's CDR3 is CASALGWDEQFF. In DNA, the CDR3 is TGTGCCAGTGCCTTGGGATGGGATGAGCAGTTCTTC.

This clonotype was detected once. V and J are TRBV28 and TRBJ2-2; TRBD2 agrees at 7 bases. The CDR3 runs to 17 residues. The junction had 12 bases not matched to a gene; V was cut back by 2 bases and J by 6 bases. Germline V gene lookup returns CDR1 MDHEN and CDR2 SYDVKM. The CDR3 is CASSLSPGTRGAGELFF. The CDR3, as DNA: TGTGCCAGCAGTTTAAGCCCCGGGACCCGGGGGGCCGGGGAGCTGTTTTTT.

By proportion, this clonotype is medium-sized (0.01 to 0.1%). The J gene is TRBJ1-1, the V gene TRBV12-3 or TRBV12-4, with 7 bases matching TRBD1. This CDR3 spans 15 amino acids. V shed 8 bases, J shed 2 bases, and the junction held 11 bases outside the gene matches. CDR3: CASDGQEGGNTEAFF. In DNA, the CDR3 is TGTGCCAGCGATGGACAGGAGGGAGGTAACACTGAAGCTTTCTTT.